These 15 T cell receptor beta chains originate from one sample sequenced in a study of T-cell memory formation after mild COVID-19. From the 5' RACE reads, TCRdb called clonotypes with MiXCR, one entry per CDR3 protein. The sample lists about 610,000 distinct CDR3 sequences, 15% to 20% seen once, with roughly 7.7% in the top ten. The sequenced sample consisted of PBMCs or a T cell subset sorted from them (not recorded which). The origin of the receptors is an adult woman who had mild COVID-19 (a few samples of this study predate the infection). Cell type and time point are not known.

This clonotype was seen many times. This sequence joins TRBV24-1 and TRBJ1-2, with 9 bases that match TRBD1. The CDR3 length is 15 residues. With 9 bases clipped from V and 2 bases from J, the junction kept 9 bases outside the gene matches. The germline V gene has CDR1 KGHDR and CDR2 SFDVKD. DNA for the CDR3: TGTGCCACCTCTCCGGGACAGGGTACCAACTATGGCTACACCTTC. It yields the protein CATSPGQGTNYGYTF.

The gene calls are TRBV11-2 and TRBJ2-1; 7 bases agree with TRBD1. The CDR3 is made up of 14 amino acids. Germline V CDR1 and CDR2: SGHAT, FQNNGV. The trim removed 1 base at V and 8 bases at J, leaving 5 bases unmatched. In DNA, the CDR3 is TGTGCCAGCAGCTTAGTAGACAGGGAATATGAGCAGTTCTTC. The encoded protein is CASSLVDREYEQFF.

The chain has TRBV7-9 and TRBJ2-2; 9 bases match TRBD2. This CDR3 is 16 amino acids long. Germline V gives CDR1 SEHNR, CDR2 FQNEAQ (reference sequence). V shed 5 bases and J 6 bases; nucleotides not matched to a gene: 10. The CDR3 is CASSAYLAGGAGELFF. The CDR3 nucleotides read TGTGCCAGCAGCGCTTACCTCGCGGGAGGGGCCGGGGAGCTGTTTTTT.

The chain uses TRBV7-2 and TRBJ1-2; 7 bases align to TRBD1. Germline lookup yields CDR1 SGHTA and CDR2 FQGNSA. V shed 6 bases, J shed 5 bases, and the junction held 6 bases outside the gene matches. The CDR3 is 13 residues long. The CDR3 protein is CASSTGTEYGYTF. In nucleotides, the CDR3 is TGTGCCAGCAGTACCGGGACAGAGTATGGCTACACCTTC. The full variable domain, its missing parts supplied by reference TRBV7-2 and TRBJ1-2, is GAGVSQSPSNKVTEKGKDVELRCDPISGHTALYWYRQSLGQGLEFLIYFQGNSAPDKSGLPSDRFSAERTGGSVSTLTIQRTQQEDSAVYLCASSTGTEYGYTFGSGTRLTVV.

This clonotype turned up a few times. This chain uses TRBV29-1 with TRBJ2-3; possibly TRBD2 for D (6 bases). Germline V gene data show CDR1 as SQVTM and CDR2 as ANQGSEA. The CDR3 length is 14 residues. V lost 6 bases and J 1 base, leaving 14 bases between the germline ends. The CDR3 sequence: CSVRDFGGTDTQYF. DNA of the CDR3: TGCAGCGTAAGGGACTTTGGGGGCACAGATACGCAGTATTTT.

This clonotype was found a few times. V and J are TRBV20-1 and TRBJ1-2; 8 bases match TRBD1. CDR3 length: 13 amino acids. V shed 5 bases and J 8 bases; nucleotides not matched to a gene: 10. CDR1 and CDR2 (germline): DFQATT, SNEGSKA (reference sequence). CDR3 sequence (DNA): TGCAGTGCTCGGAATTTGGACAGGGACGGCTACACCTTC. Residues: CSARNLDRDGYTF.

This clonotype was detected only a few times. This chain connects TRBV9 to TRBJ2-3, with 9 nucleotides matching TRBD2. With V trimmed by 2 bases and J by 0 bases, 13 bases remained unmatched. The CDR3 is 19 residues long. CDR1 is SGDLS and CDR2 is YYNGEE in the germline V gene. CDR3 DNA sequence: TGTGCCAGCAGCGTGGCAGGAGCGGGGGGCTTTTCTAGCACAGATACGCAGTATTTT. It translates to CASSVAGAGGFSSTDTQYF.

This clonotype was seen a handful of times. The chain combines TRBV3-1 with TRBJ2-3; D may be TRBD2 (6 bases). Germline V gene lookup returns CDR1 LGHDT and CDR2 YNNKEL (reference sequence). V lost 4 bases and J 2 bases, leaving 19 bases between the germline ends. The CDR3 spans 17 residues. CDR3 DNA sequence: TGTGCCAGCAGCCTGACCGTCTTAAGCGGGCTCACAGATACGCAGTATTTT. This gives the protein CASSLTVLSGLTDTQYF.

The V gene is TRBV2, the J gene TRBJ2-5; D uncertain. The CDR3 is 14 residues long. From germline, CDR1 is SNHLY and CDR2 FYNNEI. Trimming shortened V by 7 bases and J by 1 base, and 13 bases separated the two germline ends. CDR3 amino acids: CASITPGLQETQYF. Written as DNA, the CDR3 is TGTGCCAGCATTACCCCCGGGCTCCAAGAGACCCAGTACTTC.

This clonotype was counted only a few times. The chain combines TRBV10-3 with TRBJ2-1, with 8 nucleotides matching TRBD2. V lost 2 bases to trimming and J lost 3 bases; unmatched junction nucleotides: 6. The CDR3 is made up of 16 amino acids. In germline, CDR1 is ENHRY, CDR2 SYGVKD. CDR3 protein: CAISEAGTRGYNEQFF. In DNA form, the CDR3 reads TGTGCCATCAGTGAGGCCGGGACTAGGGGCTACAATGAGCAGTTCTTC.

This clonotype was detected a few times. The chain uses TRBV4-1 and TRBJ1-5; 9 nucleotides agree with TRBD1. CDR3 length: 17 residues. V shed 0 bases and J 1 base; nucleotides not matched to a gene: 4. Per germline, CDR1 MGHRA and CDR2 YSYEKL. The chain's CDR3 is CASSQDGTGYSNQPQHF. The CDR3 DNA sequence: TGCGCCAGCAGCCAAGATGGGACAGGGTACAGCAATCAGCCCCAGCATTTT.

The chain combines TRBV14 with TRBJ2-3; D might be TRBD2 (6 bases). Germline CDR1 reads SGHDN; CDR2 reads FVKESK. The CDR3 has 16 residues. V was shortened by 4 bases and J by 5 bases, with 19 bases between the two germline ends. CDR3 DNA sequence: TGTGCCAGCAGCCCCCTTGCCCGGGAGACTAAAGATACGCAGTATTTT. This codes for CASSPLARETKDTQYF.

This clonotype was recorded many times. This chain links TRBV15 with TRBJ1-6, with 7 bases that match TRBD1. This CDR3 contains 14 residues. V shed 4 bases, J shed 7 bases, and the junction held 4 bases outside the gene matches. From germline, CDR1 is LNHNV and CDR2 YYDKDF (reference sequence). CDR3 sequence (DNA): TGTGCCACCAGCAAGGGGGCGCGGAATTCACCCCTCCACTTT. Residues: CATSKGARNSPLHF.

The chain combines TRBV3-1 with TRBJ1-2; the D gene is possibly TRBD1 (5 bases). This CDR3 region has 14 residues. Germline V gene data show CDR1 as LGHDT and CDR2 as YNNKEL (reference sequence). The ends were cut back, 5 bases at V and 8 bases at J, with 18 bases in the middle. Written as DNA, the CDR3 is TGTGCCAGCAGCGGAGGGGTCGGGATTCGGGGCTACACCTTC. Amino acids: CASSGGVGIRGYTF.

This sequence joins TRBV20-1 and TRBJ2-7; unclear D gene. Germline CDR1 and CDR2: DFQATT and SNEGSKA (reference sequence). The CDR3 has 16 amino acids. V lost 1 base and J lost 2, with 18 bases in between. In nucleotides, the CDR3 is TGCAGTGCTAGAGGTTCAGGCGGAAGGGTCCCCTACGAGCAGTACTTC. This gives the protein CSARGSGGRVPYEQYF.